Presented here are 16 T cell receptor beta chains from one specimen sequenced in a study of blood T cell repertoires in COVID-19. Some clones are missing from TCRdb's copy, which holds only in-frame ones; the method was immunoSEQ multiplex PCR. This table has over 100,000 clones, around 83% appearing once. The sequenced material came from peripheral blood. Every receptor here comes from a woman of 80 years or more with active or convalescent COVID-19.

The chain employs TRBV7-2 and TRBJ2-5; weak D call: TRBD2 (7 bases). Trimming took 1 base from V and 1 from J, leaving 10 bases between them. In germline, CDR1 is SGHTA, CDR2 FQGNSA. This CDR3 has 15 amino acids. The CDR3 sequence: CASSLVGGAQETQYF. DNA of the CDR3: TGTGCCAGCAGCTTAGTGGGGGGGGCCCAAGAGACCCAGTACTTC. Filled out from reference TRBV7-2 and TRBJ2-5, the complete variable domain reads GAGVSQSPSNKVTEKGKDVELRCDPISGHTALYWYRQSLGQGLEFLIYFQGNSAPDKSGLPSDRFSAERTGGSVSTLTIQRTQQEDSAVYLCASSLVGGAQETQYFGPGTRLLVL.

The chain is built from TRBV5-6 and TRBJ1-3; 8 bases agree with TRBD1. J was trimmed by 7 bases and V by 1 base; bases with no gene match: 4. Germline values: CDR1 SGHDT, CDR2 YYEEEE. The CDR3 is made up of 14 amino acids. The CDR3 DNA is TGTGCCAGCAGCTTGCTACAGGGGGTGAACACCATATATTTT. This gives the protein CASSLLQGVNTIYF.

The V and J genes are TRBV7-2 and TRBJ1-1; 10 bases are shared with TRBD1. The CDR3 is 16 amino acids. Trimming at V came to 3 bases and at J to 5 bases, leaving 9 bases not matched to a gene. CDR1 SGHTA and CDR2 FQGNSA come from the germline V gene. Written as DNA, the CDR3 is TGTGCCAGCAGCTTTTCCGGGACAGGGGCCGGGACTGAAGCTTTCTTT. Its translation is CASSFSGTGAGTEAFF.

This clone is a singleton in its sample. The chain combines TRBV28 with TRBJ1-4; TRBD1 might be the D (6 bases). The V and J ends lost 5 bases and 6 bases respectively, with 10 bases between them. Germline values: CDR1 MDHEN, CDR2 SYDVKM. The CDR3 loop spans 13 amino acids. CDR3 residues: CASSLWTDEKLFF. CDR3 nucleotides: TGTGCCAGCAGTCTTTGGACAGATGAAAAACTGTTTTTT. The full variable domain, its missing parts supplied by reference TRBV28 and TRBJ1-4, is DVKVTQSSRYLVKRTGEKVFLECVQDMDHENMFWYRQDPGLGLRLIYFSYDVKMKEKGDIPEGYSVSREKKERFSLILESASTNQTSMYLCASSLWTDEKLFFGSGTQLSVL.

The chain joins TRBV6-1 to TRBJ1-2; 10 positions agree with TRBD1. Trimming at V came to 4 bases and at J to 5 bases, leaving 13 bases not matched to a gene. Per the germline V gene, CDR1 is MNHNS and CDR2 is SASEGT. The CDR3 spans 17 residues. CDR3 sequence: CASSVNPRDRGLYGYTF. For the CDR3, the DNA is TGTGCCAGCAGTGTGAACCCCCGGGACAGGGGATTGTATGGCTACACCTTC.

The chain recombines TRBV11-2 with TRBJ2-7; 10 positions match TRBD2. Germline assignment: CDR1 SGHAT and CDR2 FQNNGV. This CDR3 comprises 16 residues. V lost 1 base and J lost 3; bases outside the gene matches: 6. DNA for the CDR3: TGTGCCAGCAGCTTAGTGGCTAGCGGGGGTATCTACGAGCAGTACTTC. Its protein product is CASSLVASGGIYEQYF. The complete variable domain, with remaining parts taken from reference TRBV11-2 and TRBJ2-7, reads EAGVAQSPRYKIIEKRQSVAFWCNPISGHATLYWYQQILGQGPKLLIQFQNNGVVDDSQLPKDRFSAERLKGVDSTLKIQPAKLEDSAVYLCASSLVASGGIYEQYFGPGTRLTVT.

This clone is a singleton in its sample. The rearrangement links TRBV9 to TRBJ1-3, with D perhaps TRBD1 (5 bases). CDR1 SGDLS and CDR2 YYNGEE come from the germline V gene. The CDR3 totals 15 residues. V gave up 3 bases and J gave up 4 bases, with 14 bases separating them. CDR3 sequence: CASSARSDIGNTIYF. Written as DNA, the CDR3 is TGTGCCAGCAGCGCAAGATCGGACATAGGAAACACCATATATTTT.

V and J are TRBV4-2 and TRBJ2-7; 8 bases map to TRBD2. Per the germline V gene, CDR1 is LGHNA and CDR2 is YNFKEQ. The CDR3 has 14 amino acids. V shed 4 bases and J 5 bases; nucleotides not matched to a gene: 7. The CDR3 bases are TGTGCCAGCAGCCCCTCGGGAGGGCAGGACGAGCAGTACTTC. Translated: CASSPSGGQDEQYF.

This clone was observed a handful of times. The rearrangement uses TRBV18 and TRBJ2-3; 11 nucleotides line up with TRBD2. J gave up 0 bases and V 3 bases, and 2 bases lay outside the gene matches. Germline V CDR1 and CDR2: KGHSH, LQKENI. The CDR3 consists of 16 residues. The CDR3 nucleotides are TGTGCCAGCTCACCGCTAGCGGGAGGTAGCACAGATACGCAGTATTTT. Translation gives CASSPLAGGSTDTQYF.

This chain uses TRBV4-3 with TRBJ2-3, with 10 bases lining up with TRBD2. The CDR3 covers 17 residues. Per germline, CDR1 LGHNA and CDR2 YSLEER. V shed 0 bases, J shed 6 bases, and the junction held 9 bases outside the gene matches. The CDR3 nucleotides read TGCGCCAGCAGCCAAGATCCGCTAGCGGGAGCCCTCGATACGCAGTATTTT. It codes for CASSQDPLAGALDTQYF.

The J gene is TRBJ1-4, the V gene TRBV9; D gene uncertain. Germline loops: CDR1 SGDLS, CDR2 YYNGEE. This CDR3 contains 15 residues. Trimming left V 4 bases short and J 1 base short, with 11 bases between. For the CDR3, the DNA is TGTGCCAGCAGCCCCCAACTGAGAACTAATGAAAAACTGTTTTTT. Residues: CASSPQLRTNEKLFF.

V is TRBV11-2 and J is TRBJ2-1; 8 nucleotides line up with TRBD2. The CDR3 runs 15 residues. Per germline, CDR1 SGHAT and CDR2 FQNNGV. J gave up 8 bases and V 5 bases, and 11 bases lay outside the gene matches. The CDR3 DNA follows: TGTGCCAGCAGCCTACAGCGGGAGCCCCGGGATGAGCAGTTCTTC. This translates into CASSLQREPRDEQFF.

CDR3 coding DNA: TGTGCCAGCAGCGGAGAAATGGAGACCCAGTACTTC. Its translation is CASSGEMETQYF. The chain carries TRBV3-1 (or the pseudogene TRBV3-2) and TRBJ2-5; D not certain. V was trimmed by 5 bases and J by 5 bases, leaving 9 bases between them. The CDR3 has 12 amino acids. Germline loops: CDR1 LGHDT, CDR2 YNNKEL (reference sequence).

V and J are TRBV5-1 and TRBJ1-2; D is ambiguous. Trimming cost V 0 bases and J 4 bases, with 10 bases left between them. Germline-derived CDR1 and CDR2 are SGHRS and YFSETQ. This CDR3 contains 14 residues. The CDR3 DNA sequence: TGCGCCAGCAGCTTGGCCCCTGGAGGCTATGGCTACACCTTC. Amino acids: CASSLAPGGYGYTF.

The CDR3 loop reads CASSPLISSPLHF. CDR3 sequence (DNA): TGTGCCAGCAGCCCCCTCATAAGCTCACCCCTCCACTTT. The rearrangement uses TRBV7-9 and TRBJ1-6; D unclear. CDR3 length equals 13 residues. CDR1 is SEHNR, CDR2 FQNEAQ, per germline (reference sequence). Trimming removed 5 bases from V and 10 bases from J, with 12 bases in between. Drawing the rest from reference TRBV7-9 and TRBJ1-6, the complete variable domain is DTGVSQNPRHKITKRGQNVTFRCDPISEHNRLYWYRQTLGQGPEFLTYFQNEAQLEKSRLLSDRFSAERPKGSFSTLEIQRTEQGDSAMYLCASSPLISSPLHFGNGTRLTVT.

The CDR3 DNA follows: TGTGCCAGCAGCCCAAACCCCCGGACTAGCGGGCGGAGCTCCTACAATGAGCAGTTCTTC. Its protein is CASSPNPRTSGRSSYNEQFF. The chain couples TRBV7-3 to TRBJ2-1; TRBD2 agrees at 11 bases. This CDR3 has 20 amino acids. The junction had 15 bases not matched to a gene; V was cut back by 5 bases and J by 0 bases. Germline V gene sequence: CDR1 SGHTA, CDR2 FQGTGA.